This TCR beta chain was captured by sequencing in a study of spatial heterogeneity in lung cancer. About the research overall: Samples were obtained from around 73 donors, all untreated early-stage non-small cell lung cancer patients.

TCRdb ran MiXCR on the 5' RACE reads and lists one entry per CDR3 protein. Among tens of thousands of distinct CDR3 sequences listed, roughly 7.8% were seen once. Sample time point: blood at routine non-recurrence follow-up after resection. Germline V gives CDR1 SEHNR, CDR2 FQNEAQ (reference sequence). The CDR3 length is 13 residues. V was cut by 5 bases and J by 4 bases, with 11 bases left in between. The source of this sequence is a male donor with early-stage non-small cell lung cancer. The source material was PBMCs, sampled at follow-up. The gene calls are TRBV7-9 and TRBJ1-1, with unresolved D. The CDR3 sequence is CASSVSRFTEAFF. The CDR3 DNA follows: TGTGCCAGCAGCGTTAGCCGGTTCACTGAAGCTTTCTTT.